This T cell receptor (beta chain) was captured in a study of molecular identifiers for immune sequencing clone quantification. This clonotype occurred many times. TCRdb called the PCR reads again in MiXCR, with one record for every CDR3 protein. The repertoire includes tens of thousands of distinct CDR3 sequences, roughly 23% of them detected once, and 0.78% sits in the top ten. Germline CDR1 reads SEHNR; CDR2 reads FQNEAQ (reference sequence). This CDR3 contains 15 residues. Losses at the gene ends were 5 bases for V and 9 bases for J; bases not matched to a gene: 9. The rearrangement links TRBV7-9 to TRBJ1-6, with 8 bases that match TRBD1. Specimen: naive CD8+ T cells from blood, with Jurkat cell RNA spiked in. Subset: FACS-sorted CD8+CD4-CCR7+CD45RA+ naive T cells. The receptor was derived from a human donor in good health. Some libraries in this study had Jurkat cell RNA spiked in. The DNA of the CDR3 is TGTGCCAGCAGCCCCGGACAGGGATCTGCTTCACCCCTCCACTTT. This translates into CASSPGQGSASPLHF.